This TCR beta chain was identified during a study of shared clonotypes between healthy human individuals. Study at large: Three CD4 naive, three CD4 memory, two CD8 naive and one CD8 memory plate were used per donor.

A note on this clone: Its cognate antigen is unknown.

Assay used: immunoSEQ multiplex PCR; TCRdb lists only in-frame clones, some missing. The table has 1,100,000 or so clones, around 82% seen once. Splitting of CD4+ cells produced CD45RA+ naive and CD45RA-negative memory subsets. Study-level results: Among non-shared clonotypes, generation probabilities were lower than among those shared by all four donors. Between a few donors, naive CD4 clonotypes were shared at a level of around 4.9%.

From germline, CDR1 is PRHDT and CDR2 FYEKMQ (reference sequence). The CDR3 has 12 amino acids. The ends were cut back, 1 base at V and 7 bases at J, with 5 bases in the middle. The rearrangement joins TRBV13 to TRBJ1-5, with D unclear. The sequenced sample consisted of memory CD4+ T cells from PBMCs. The subset: CD45RA-negative fraction. This receptor was taken from a man aged 18-30 years in good health. Some clones in this sample may be carry-over from other donors' samples. CDR3 sequence reads: CASSLDRQPQHF. Here the CDR3 DNA reads TGTGCCAGCAGCTTAGATAGACAGCCCCAGCATTTT.